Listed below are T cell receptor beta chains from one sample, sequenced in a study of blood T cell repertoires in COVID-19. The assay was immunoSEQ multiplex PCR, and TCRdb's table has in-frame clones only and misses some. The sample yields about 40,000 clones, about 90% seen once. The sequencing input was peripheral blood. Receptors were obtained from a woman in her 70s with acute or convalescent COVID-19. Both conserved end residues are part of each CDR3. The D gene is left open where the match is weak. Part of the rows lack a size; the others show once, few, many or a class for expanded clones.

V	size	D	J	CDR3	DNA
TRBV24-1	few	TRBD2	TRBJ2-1	CATSDLLAVNEQFF	TGTGCCACCAGTGATCTACTAGCGGTGAATGAGCAGTTCTTC
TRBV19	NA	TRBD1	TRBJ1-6	CASSTGQGNYNSPLHF	TGTGCCAGTAGTACGGGACAGGGGAATTATAATTCACCCCTCCACTTT
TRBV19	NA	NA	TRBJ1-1	CASTGLEGNTEAFF	TGTGCCAGTACCGGCCTAGAGGGAAACACTGAAGCTTTCTTT
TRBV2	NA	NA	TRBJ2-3	CASWEASSRNTQYF	TGTGCCAGCTGGGAGGCCTCCAGCCGGAATACGCAGTATTTT
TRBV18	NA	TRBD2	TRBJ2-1	CASSPNTGLAGNEQFF	TGTGCCAGCTCACCGAATACCGGACTAGCGGGGAATGAGCAGTTCTTC
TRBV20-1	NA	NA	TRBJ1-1	CSASVAMNTEAFF	TGCAGTGCTAGTGTAGCCATGAACACTGAAGCTTTCTTT
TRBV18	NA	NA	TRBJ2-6	CASSPTGTSGANVLTF	TGTGCCAGCTCACCAACAGGAACCTCTGGGGCCAACGTCCTGACTTTC
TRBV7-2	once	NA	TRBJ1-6	CASSPETGVPLHF	TGTGCCAGCAGCCCGGAGACAGGCGTCCCCCTCCACTTT
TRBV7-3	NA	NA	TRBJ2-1	CASSPMGRGESSSYNEQFF	TGTGCCAGCAGCCCAATGGGCCGTGGCGAGAGCAGCTCCTACAATGAGCAGTTCTTC
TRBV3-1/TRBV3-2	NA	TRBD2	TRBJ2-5	CASSQAISGGAPGAETQYF	TGTGCCAGCAGCCAAGCGATTAGCGGGGGGGCTCCGGGAGCAGAGACCCAGTACTTC
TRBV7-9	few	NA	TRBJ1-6	CASSLEGNSPLHF	TGTGCCAGCAGCTTAGAGGGGAATTCACCCCTCCACTTT
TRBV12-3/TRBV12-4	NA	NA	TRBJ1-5	CASQRAGQPQHF	TGTGCCAGCCAGCGGGCCGGTCAGCCCCAGCATTTT
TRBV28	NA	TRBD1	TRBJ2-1	CASSNRDRGYHEQFF	TGTGCCAGCAGTAACCGGGACAGGGGTTACCATGAGCAGTTCTTC
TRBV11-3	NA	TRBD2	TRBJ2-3	CASSLGTGGADTQYF	TGTGCCAGCAGCTTAGGGACGGGAGGGGCAGATACGCAGTATTTT
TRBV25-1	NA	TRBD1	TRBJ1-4	CASSEMPQGGNEKLFF	TGTGCCAGCAGTGAAATGCCCCAGGGGGGTAATGAAAAACTGTTTTTT
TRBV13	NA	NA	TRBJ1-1	CASTPGQDTEAFF	TGTGCCAGCACCCCGGGACAAGACACTGAAGCTTTCTTT
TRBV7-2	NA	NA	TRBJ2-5	CASSLGTVEGETQYF	TGTGCCAGCAGCTTAGGTACAGTGGAGGGGGAGACCCAGTACTTC
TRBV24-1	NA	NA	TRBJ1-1	CATSDSSQMNTEAFF	TGTGCCACCAGTGATTCATCACAGATGAACACTGAAGCTTTCTTT
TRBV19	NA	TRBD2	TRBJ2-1	CASRWTSVSSYNEQFF	TGTGCCAGTAGGTGGACTAGCGTGAGCTCCTACAATGAGCAGTTCTTC
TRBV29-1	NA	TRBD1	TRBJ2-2	CSVTGTGGPGELFF	TGCAGCGTGACCGGGACAGGGGGGCCCGGGGAGCTGTTTTTT
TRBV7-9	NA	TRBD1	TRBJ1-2	CASSWDRGGGYTF	TGTGCCAGCAGCTGGGACAGGGGCGGTGGCTACACCTTC
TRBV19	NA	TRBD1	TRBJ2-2	CASSWTGGNTGELFF	TGTGCCAGTAGTTGGACAGGGGGCAACACCGGGGAGCTGTTTTTT
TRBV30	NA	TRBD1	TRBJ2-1	CAWSVWTGGFEQFF	TGTGCCTGGAGTGTATGGACAGGGGGGTTTGAGCAGTTCTTC
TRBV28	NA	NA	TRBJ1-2	CASSLGPGAYYGYTF	TGTGCCAGCAGTTTGGGTCCGGGAGCCTACTATGGCTACACCTTC
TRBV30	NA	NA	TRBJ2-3	CAWSREFADTQYF	TGTGCCTGGAGCCGAGAGTTCGCAGATACGCAGTATTTT
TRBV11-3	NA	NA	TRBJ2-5	CASSFWGANQETQYF	TGTGCCAGCAGCTTCTGGGGAGCGAACCAAGAGACCCAGTACTTC
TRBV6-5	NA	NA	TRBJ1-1	CASYNPGIMNTEAFF	TGTGCCAGTTACAACCCAGGGATAATGAACACTGAAGCTTTCTTT
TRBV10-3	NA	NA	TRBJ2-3	CAISEFLTGDTDTQYF	TGTGCCATCAGTGAGTTTCTTACAGGAGACACAGATACGCAGTATTTT
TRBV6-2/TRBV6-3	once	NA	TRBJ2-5	CASSYAASGVAETQYF	TGTGCCAGCAGTTACGCCGCATCAGGGGTTGCAGAGACCCAGTACTTC
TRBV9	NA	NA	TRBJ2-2	CASSVQDYNTGELFF	TGTGCCAGCAGCGTACAGGACTACAACACCGGGGAGCTGTTTTTT
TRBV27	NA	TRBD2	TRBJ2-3	CASKVAGGQMNTQYF	TGTGCCAGCAAGGTAGCGGGAGGCCAGATGAATACGCAGTATTTT
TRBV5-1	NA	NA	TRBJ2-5	CASSSGSGTQETQYF	TGCGCCAGCAGTTCCGGCTCCGGGACTCAAGAGACCCAGTACTTC
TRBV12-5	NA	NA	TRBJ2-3	CASGHTDTQYF	TGTGCTAGTGGTCACACAGATACGCAGTATTTT
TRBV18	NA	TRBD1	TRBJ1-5	CASSGGQQNQPQHF	TGTGCCAGCTCAGGGGGACAGCAAAATCAGCCCCAGCATTTT
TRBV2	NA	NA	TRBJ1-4	CASILAQGREKLFF	NA
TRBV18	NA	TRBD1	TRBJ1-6	CASSSGTEKSPLHF	TGTGCCAGCTCGTCCGGGACAGAAAAGTCACCCCTCCACTTT
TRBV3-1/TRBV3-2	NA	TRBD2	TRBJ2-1	CASSQEERGAYNEQFF	TGTGCCAGCAGCCAAGAGGAGCGGGGGGCTTACAATGAGCAGTTCTTC
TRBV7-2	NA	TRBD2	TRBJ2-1	CASSGGDGASEQFF	TGTGCCAGCAGCGGGGGGGACGGGGCGAGCGAGCAGTTCTTC
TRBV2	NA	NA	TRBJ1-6	CASSDRDSALFSYNSPLHF	TGTGCCAGCAGTGATCGAGACAGTGCCCTTTTCTCCTATAATTCACCCCTCCACTTT
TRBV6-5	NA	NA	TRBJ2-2	CAIGIQNTGELFF	TGTGCCATCGGGATTCAGAACACCGGGGAGCTGTTTTTT
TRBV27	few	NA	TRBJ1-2	CASSYLAGDGYTF	TGTGCCAGCAGTTATTTGGCAGGGGATGGCTACACCTTC
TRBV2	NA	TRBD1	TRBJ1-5	CASGPRTGGQPQHF	TGTGCCAGCGGCCCCCGGACAGGGGGCCAGCCCCAGCATTTT
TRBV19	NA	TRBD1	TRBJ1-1	CASSSTGTVNTEAFF	TGTGCCAGTAGTTCCACCGGGACAGTGAACACTGAAGCTTTCTTT
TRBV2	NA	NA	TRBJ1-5	CASSESAEYSNQPQHF	TGTGCCAGCAGTGAATCGGCGGAATATAGCAATCAGCCCCAGCATTTT
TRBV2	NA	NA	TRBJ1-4	CASSLAGGVEKLFF	TGTGCCAGCAGCCTCGCAGGAGGTGTTGAAAAACTGTTTTTT
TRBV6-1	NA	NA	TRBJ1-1	CASSEWDTLVAFF	TGTGCCAGCAGTGAGTGGGACACACTTGTAGCTTTCTTT
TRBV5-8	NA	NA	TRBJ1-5	CASSHRQANQPQHF	TGTGCCAGCAGCCACCGACAGGCCAATCAGCCCCAGCATTTT
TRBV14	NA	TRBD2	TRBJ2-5	CASSSGLAIKETQYF	TGTGCCAGCAGTTCGGGACTAGCGATTAAAGAGACCCAGTACTTC
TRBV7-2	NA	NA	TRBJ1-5	CASSPNGGGEEPQHF	TGTGCCAGCAGCCCCAATGGGGGAGGCGAGGAGCCCCAGCATTTT
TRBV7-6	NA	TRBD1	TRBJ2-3	CASSELGQGTDTQYF	TGTGCCAGCAGCGAACTGGGACAGGGCACAGATACGCAGTATTTT
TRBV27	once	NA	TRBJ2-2	CASTPWQSNTGELFF	TGTGCCAGCACCCCCTGGCAGTCGAACACCGGGGAGCTGTTTTTT
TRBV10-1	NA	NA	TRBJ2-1	CASSVGDFNEQFF	TGCGCCAGCAGTGTGGGAGACTTCAATGAGCAGTTCTTC
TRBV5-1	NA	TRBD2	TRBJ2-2	CASSLAATSGRSTGELFF	TGCGCCAGCAGCTTGGCGGCGACTAGCGGGAGATCAACCGGGGAGCTGTTTTTT
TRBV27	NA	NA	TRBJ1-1	CASSLRGLNRNTEAFF	TGTGCCAGCAGTTTAAGAGGCCTAAATAGGAACACTGAAGCTTTCTTT
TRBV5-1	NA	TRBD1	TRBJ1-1	CASRGQEDTEAFF	TGCGCCAGCAGAGGACAGGAGGACACTGAAGCTTTCTTT
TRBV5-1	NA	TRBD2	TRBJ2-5	CASSYGTTQETQYF	TGCGCCAGCAGCTACGGGACTACCCAAGAGACCCAGTACTTC
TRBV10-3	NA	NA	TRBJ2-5	CAISDPQETQYF	TGTGCCATCAGTGACCCTCAAGAGACCCAGTACTTC
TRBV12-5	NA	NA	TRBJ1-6	CASGSLQGSPLHF	TGTGCTAGTGGTTCACTCCAGGGGTCACCCCTCCACTTT
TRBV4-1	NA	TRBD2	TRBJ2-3	CASSQDPERGGNTDTQYF	TGCGCCAGCAGCCAAGACCCCGAGCGGGGGGGAAACACAGATACGCAGTATTTT